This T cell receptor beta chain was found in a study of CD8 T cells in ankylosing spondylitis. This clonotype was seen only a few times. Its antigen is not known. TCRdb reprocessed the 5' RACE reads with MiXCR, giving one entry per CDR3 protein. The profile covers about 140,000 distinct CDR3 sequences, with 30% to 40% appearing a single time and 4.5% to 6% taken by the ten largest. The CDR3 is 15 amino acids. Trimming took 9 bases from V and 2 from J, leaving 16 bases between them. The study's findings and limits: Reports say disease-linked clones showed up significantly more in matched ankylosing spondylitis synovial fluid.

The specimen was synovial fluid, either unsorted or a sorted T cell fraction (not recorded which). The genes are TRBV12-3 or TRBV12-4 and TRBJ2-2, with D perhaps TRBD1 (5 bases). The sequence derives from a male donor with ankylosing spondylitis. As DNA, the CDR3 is TGTGCCAGTGGGGATAGGGGTTCAAACACCGGGGAGCTGTTTTTT. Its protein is CASGDRGSNTGELFF.